A single sample is the source of the 24 T cell receptor beta chains below, sequenced in a study of T cells in Graves' hyperthyroidism and ophthalmopathy. TCR beta CDR3 regions were amplified from RNA. Using the HTBI primer set, a first-round RT-PCR was run on the TCR CDR3. TCRdb re-derived calls from the multiplex PCR reads in MiXCR, one entry per CDR3 protein. Found here are nearly 600,000 distinct CDR3 sequences, approximately 15% of them singletons; the top ten hold almost 6%. The specimen was blood. The origin of the receptors is a woman between 25 and 40 years old with Graves' hyperthyroidism that later progressed to Graves' ophthalmopathy.

This clonotype was recorded many times. The chain combines TRBV27 with TRBJ2-3, with a weak D call TRBD2 (5 bases). The CDR3 is 15 residues long. Germline V CDR1 and CDR2: MNHEY, SMNVEV (reference sequence). The V gene lost 6 bases and the J gene lost 2 bases, with 15 bases spanning the gap. The CDR3 reads CASRGMGDFTDTQYF. In DNA form, the CDR3 reads TGTGCCAGCAGAGGGATGGGAGATTTCACAGATACGCAGTATTTT.

The rearrangement uses TRBV20-1 and TRBJ2-3; 11 nucleotides align to TRBD2. Trimming removed 5 bases from V and 4 bases from J; junction bases left unmatched: 5. The CDR3 sequence is 14 residues long. CDR1 DFQATT and CDR2 SNEGSKA come from the germline V gene (reference sequence). CDR3 protein: CSADYSGRADTQYF. Here the CDR3 DNA reads TGCAGTGCTGATTATAGCGGGAGGGCAGATACGCAGTATTTT.

This clonotype turned up a few times. The chain couples TRBV7-3 to TRBJ2-1; D possibly corresponds to TRBD1 (5 bases). Germline CDR1 is SGHTA and CDR2 is FQGTGA. V was clipped by 5 bases and J by 7 bases, with 18 bases between them. There are 15 residues in the CDR3. In DNA form, the CDR3 reads TGTGCCAGCAGCGCCGAAAGGGGAAACGCGAATGAGCAGTTCTTC. This translates into CASSAERGNANEQFF.

This clonotype was recorded at least ten times. This sequence joins TRBV11-3 and TRBJ1-1; D is perhaps TRBD1 (6 bases). Germline-derived CDR1 and CDR2 are SGHNT and YENEEA. This CDR3 comprises 15 residues. Trimming left V 1 base short and J 1 base short, with 10 bases between. As DNA, the CDR3 is TGTGCCAGCAGCTTAGCAGGGGACGAGAACACTGAAGCTTTCTTT. Protein product: CASSLAGDENTEAFF.

This clonotype has a count of ten or more. The chain uses TRBV7-3 and TRBJ1-1, with D maybe TRBD1 (5 bases). With 1 base removed from V and 3 bases from J, the gap between germline ends came to 9 bases. Germline-derived CDR1 and CDR2 are SGHTA and FQGTGA. This CDR3 region has 14 residues. This CDR3 is CASSLKGAHTEAFF. DNA for the CDR3: TGTGCCAGCAGCTTAAAAGGGGCGCACACTGAAGCTTTCTTT.

This clonotype was seen ten or more times. This sequence joins TRBV15 and TRBJ2-7, with 8 positions matching TRBD1. CDR1 and CDR2 (germline): LNHNV, YYDKDF (reference sequence). The CDR3 spans 14 residues. Losses at the gene ends were 1 base for V and 5 bases for J; bases not matched to a gene: 4. The CDR3 is CATSRGQGINEQYF. In nucleotides, the CDR3 is TGTGCCACCAGCAGAGGACAGGGGATCAACGAGCAGTACTTC. Drawing the rest from reference TRBV15 and TRBJ2-7, the complete variable domain is DAMVIQNPRYQVTQFGKPVTLSCSQTLNHNVMYWYQQKSSQAPKLLFHYYDKDFNNEADTPDNFQSRRPNTSFCFLDIRSPGLGDTAMYLCATSRGQGINEQYFGPGTRLTVT.

This clonotype was counted many times. The chain employs TRBV5-1 and TRBJ2-2; no clear D. The ends were cut back, 1 base at V and 2 bases at J, with 12 bases in the middle. This CDR3 is 16 amino acids long. Looked up from germline, CDR1 is SGHRS and CDR2 is YFSETQ. The CDR3, as DNA: TGCGCCAGCAGCTTGAAGTGGACCGCTAACACCGGGGAGCTGTTTTTT. Its translation: CASSLKWTANTGELFF.

This clonotype was detected many times. The chain is built from TRBV29-1 and TRBJ1-2; unclear D gene. The CDR3 covers 13 residues. The V end lost 2 bases, the J end lost 2 bases, and 9 bases lay between the germline ends. Germline CDR1 and CDR2: SQVTM and ANQGSEA. The CDR3 sequence: CSVEYQRNYGYTF. The DNA for the CDR3 is TGCAGCGTTGAATACCAACGGAACTATGGCTACACCTTC.

This clonotype was counted at least ten times. V gene TRBV6-1 combines with J gene TRBJ1-2, with a possible D match to TRBD1 (5 bases). Trimming cost V 5 bases and J 3 bases, with 10 bases left between them. Germline V CDR1 and CDR2: MNHNS, SASEGT. The CDR3 length is 13 residues. CDR3 nucleotides: TGTGCCAGCAGTTCCGGGGGATACTATGGCTACACCTTC. It codes for CASSSGGYYGYTF.

This clonotype was seen many times. The rearrangement uses TRBV2 and TRBJ1-1, with D uncertain. CDR1 is SNHLY and CDR2 is FYNNEI in the germline V gene. The germline V and J ends were trimmed by 10 bases and 5 bases, with 11 bases remaining between them. CDR3 length equals 11 residues. The CDR3 loop is CATQFPTEAFF. The CDR3 nucleotides read TGTGCCACCCAATTCCCTACTGAAGCTTTCTTT.

The table lists this clonotype with many counts. The rearrangement uses TRBV11-3 and TRBJ1-1; tentatively, D is TRBD1 (5 bases). From germline, CDR1 is SGHNT and CDR2 YENEEA. Trimming took off 0 bases at V and 7 bases at J, with 18 bases between the two ends. This CDR3 comprises 16 residues. CDR3 residues: CASSLESGQQKGEAFF. CDR3 DNA sequence: TGTGCCAGCAGCTTAGAGTCAGGGCAGCAAAAGGGTGAAGCTTTCTTT.

There are many counts of this clonotype. The chain uses TRBV6-1 and TRBJ2-5; 7 bases match TRBD1. The ends lost 5 bases at V and 0 bases at J; junction bases unmatched: 9. Germline V gene sequence: CDR1 MNHNS, CDR2 SASEGT. The CDR3 covers 16 residues. The CDR3 DNA reads TGTGCCAGCAGTTATGGGGGACAGAAGTACCAAGAGACCCAGTACTTC. It is translated as CASSYGGQKYQETQYF.

This clonotype was seen repeatedly, ten times or more. The chain combines TRBV2 with TRBJ2-7; tentative D call: TRBD1 (6 bases). The V gene's germline CDR1 is SNHLY and CDR2 FYNNEI. The CDR3 has 14 residues. V shed 4 bases and J shed 6 bases, with 16 bases lying between them. The CDR3 protein is CASSAQGAVSEQYF. For the CDR3, the DNA is TGTGCCAGCAGTGCACAGGGTGCTGTAAGCGAGCAGTACTTC. The full variable domain, rest sourced from reference TRBV2 and TRBJ2-7, is EPEVTQTPSHQVTQMGQEVILRCVPISNHLYFYWYRQILGQKVEFLVSFYNNEISEKSEIFDDQFSVERPDGSNFTLKIRSTKLEDSAMYFCASSAQGAVSEQYFGPGTRLTVT.

This clonotype was seen repeatedly, ten times or more. The rearrangement uses TRBV10-3 and TRBJ1-1, with 7 bases lining up with TRBD1. Germline CDR1 and CDR2: ENHRY and SYGVKD. The CDR3 runs to 14 residues. Germline trimming cut 6 bases from V and 1 base from J; bases unmatched to any gene: 5. The chain's CDR3 is CAIRQGQPNTEAFF. CDR3 sequence (DNA): TGTGCCATCAGACAGGGACAGCCGAACACTGAAGCTTTCTTT.

This clonotype showed up just a few times. The rearrangement links TRBV7-9 to TRBJ2-1; no definite D call. The germline gives CDR1 SEHNR, CDR2 FQNEAQ (reference sequence). The V end was cut by 3 bases, the J end by 6 bases, with 9 bases between. The CDR3 extends over 13 amino acids. The DNA for the CDR3 is TGTGCCAGCAGCTTGACGGAGTTCAATGAGCAGTTCTTC. This sequence encodes CASSLTEFNEQFF.

This clonotype was detected a few times. The chain combines TRBV27 with TRBJ1-5, with 8 bases aligning to TRBD1. From germline, CDR1 is MNHEY and CDR2 SMNVEV (reference sequence). V shed 0 bases, J shed 8 bases, and the junction held 9 bases outside the gene matches. The CDR3 spans 16 residues. The CDR3 loop reads CASSLSRTGSSKPQHF. For the CDR3, the DNA is TGTGCCAGCAGTTTATCGAGGACAGGGAGTTCTAAGCCCCAGCATTTT.

This clonotype was counted a few times. The rearrangement joins TRBV7-2 to TRBJ2-7; 8 bases align to TRBD2. This CDR3 spans 15 amino acids. CDR1 and CDR2 from the germline V gene are SGHTA and FQGNSA. Losses at the gene ends were 4 bases for V and 0 bases for J; bases not matched to a gene: 5. The CDR3 DNA reads TGTGCCAGCAGCTATCACGGACTAGCCTCCTACGAGCAGTACTTC. Translating it yields CASSYHGLASYEQYF.

With regard to this clonotype: This may arise from a read error, as a much more abundant clone is one base away. The chain recombines TRBV20-1 with TRBJ1-1; D might be TRBD1 (6 bases). The length of the CDR3 is 15 residues. Germline values: CDR1 DFQATT, CDR2 SNEGSKA (reference sequence). The CDR3, as DNA: TGCAGTGCTAGAGACGGAAGGACAGCGAACACTGAAGCTTTGTTT. Encoded protein: CSARDGRTANTEALF.

This clonotype was picked up a small number of times. The chain recombines TRBV12-3 or TRBV12-4 with TRBJ1-3; 8 bases agree with TRBD1. CDR3 length equals 13 residues. Trimming removed 7 bases from V and 4 bases from J; junction bases left unmatched: 3. For the CDR3, the DNA is TGTGCCAGCACCGGGGACAGGGGAAACACCATATATTTT. As protein: CASTGDRGNTIYF.

There are many counts of this clonotype. The genes are TRBV28 and TRBJ1-4; D uncertain. Trimming left V 5 bases short and J 2 bases short, with 9 bases between. This CDR3 is 14 amino acids long. Looked up from germline, CDR1 is MDHEN and CDR2 is SYDVKM. In DNA, the CDR3 is TGTGCCAGCAGTCCCGCCGCGACTAATGAAAAACTGTTTTTT. It translates to CASSPAATNEKLFF.

This clonotype was recorded many times. The rearrangement joins TRBV6-4 to TRBJ1-5; D might be TRBD1 (5 bases). CDR1 MRHNA and CDR2 SNTAGT come from the germline V gene. V dropped 6 bases and J dropped 1 base, with 16 bases sitting between them. The CDR3 loop spans 16 amino acids. CDR3 region: CASREDYRDSNQPQHF. As DNA, the CDR3 is TGTGCCAGCAGAGAGGACTACCGGGACAGCAATCAGCCCCAGCATTTT.

This clonotype was recorded at least ten times. The V gene is TRBV28, the J gene TRBJ1-1; a possible D gene is TRBD1 (6 bases). Germline CDR1 and CDR2: MDHEN and SYDVKM. The CDR3 totals 14 residues. The ends were cut back, 3 bases at V and 6 bases at J, with 14 bases in the middle. DNA of the CDR3: TGTGCCAGCAGTTTGGGCAGGGGTATCCCTGAAGCTTTCTTT. Encoded protein: CASSLGRGIPEAFF.

There are many counts of this clonotype. V and J are TRBV19 and TRBJ2-2; a weak D match, TRBD1 (6 bases). Deletions cut 1 base from V and 0 bases from J, with 6 bases between. This CDR3 region has 15 residues. The germline gives CDR1 LNHDA, CDR2 SQIVND (reference sequence). The CDR3 nucleotides read TGTGCCAGTAGTATAGGGACAGCGAACACCGGGGAGCTGTTTTTT. It specifies CASSIGTANTGELFF. Filled out from reference TRBV19 and TRBJ2-2, the complete variable domain reads DGGITQSPKYLFRKEGQNVTLSCEQNLNHDAMYWYRQDPGQGLRLIYYSQIVNDFQKGDIAEGYSVSREKKESFPLTVTSAQKNPTAFYLCASSIGTANTGELFFGEGSRLTVL.

This clonotype was seen at least ten times. V usage is TRBV24-1 and J usage is TRBJ1-4; no clear D. Trimming left V 2 bases short and J 4 bases short, with 7 bases between. In germline, CDR1 is KGHDR, CDR2 SFDVKD. The CDR3 loop spans 14 amino acids. CDR3 amino acids: CATSDSGVNEKLFF. As DNA, the CDR3 is TGTGCCACCAGTGATTCGGGTGTTAATGAAAAACTGTTTTTT.